One T cell receptor (beta chain) is described in this entry. These data are taken from a study of control samples from healthy donors and cancer patients. TCRdb's table, derived via immunoSEQ multiplex PCR, lists solely in-frame clones and lacks some. The table lists about 180,000 clones, around 89% of them singletons. CDR1 is WNHNN and CDR2 is SYGVQD in the germline V gene (reference sequence). The length of the CDR3 is 14 residues. Between the trimmed V and J ends, which lost 0 bases and 6 bases, there was a span of 12 bases. Material: blood. This receptor was obtained from a woman aged 45-60 years in good health. V is TRBV10-1 and J is TRBJ2-7, with D uncertain. The CDR3 loop reads CASSESLTRCEQYF. In nucleotides, the CDR3 is TGCGCCAGCAGTGAGTCGCTTACCCGGTGCGAGCAGTACTTC.